This T cell receptor beta chain was sequenced during a study of cytomegalovirus exposure and HLA in healthy donors. Study overall: A prior analysis found some 110 million unique TCR beta sequences from 170 million or so T cells.

General study results and limits: In an earlier analysis, about 87% or about 30%: the productive usage of most TCR beta V segments.

Trimming cost V 0 bases and J 2 bases, with 14 bases left between them. From germline, CDR1 is LGHNA and CDR2 YSLEER. The CDR3 totals 16 residues. Of note for this clone: Its specificity is not known.

PCR employed 60 Vbeta and 13 Jbeta primers. The table came from immunoSEQ multiplex PCR; TCRdb's copy has only in-frame clones and leaves some out. The table includes around 160,000 clones, 70% to 85% detected once. Sequenced sample: PBMCs. The receptor's source is a middle-aged man in good health and CMV-seropositive. The V gene is TRBV4-3, the J gene TRBJ2-7, with D possibly being TRBD2 (7 bases). This CDR3 reads CASSQDPAGAAYEQYF. In DNA form, the CDR3 reads TGCGCCAGCAGCCAAGATCCGGCGGGGGCCGCCTACGAGCAGTACTTC.